These T cell receptor beta chains were read from a single sample in a study of glioma-infiltrating T cells. TCRdb re-called the multiplex PCR reads through MiXCR, storing one row per CDR3 protein. This table holds 100,000 to 150,000 distinct CDR3 sequences, less than 30% found once. The sequencing sample was made of glioma tissue, nonneoplastic brain tissue, or PBMCs (not recorded which). The receptors were sampled from a human donor with low-grade glioma or glioblastoma, undergoing nonglioma brain surgery, or in good health (not recorded which). Both conserved end residues are part of each CDR3. D genes are given only for firm matches. Clone size is given for some rows only: seen once, a few or many times, or a class if the clone is expanded.

d_call v_call cdr3_length clone_size cdr3_aa
NA TRBV7-9 19 NA CAGSLGRGGIEISAEKLFF
TRBD2 TRBV4-1 19 few CASSQPPFGSGLDRDTQYF
TRBD2 TRBV9 16 few CASSGTSGGGTDTQYF
NA TRBV7-9 13 few CASSPRQAYEQYF
NA TRBV12-5 12 NA CASLVGADTQYF
NA TRBV3-1 16 many CASRHRGSTKGDTQYF
NA TRBV29-1 11 NA CSVGGRLEQFF
TRBD2 TRBV10-3 15 few CAISEGLADTDTQYF
TRBD2 TRBV3-1 18 NA CASSLAPSGRLSYNEQFF
NA TRBV29-1 13 NA CSVSPQQGNEQFF
TRBD2 TRBV20-1 13 many CSVYREATDTQYF
NA TRBV4-3 16 NA CASSLTPGTRTGELFF
TRBD1 TRBV12-3/TRBV12-4 16 NA CASSPDRGASTDTQYF
NA TRBV19 13 many CASSISPNTEAFF
NA TRBV24-1 13 many CATQGRDSYEQYF
NA TRBV12-5 12 NA CASGLAPGTQYF
TRBD1 TRBV6-1 13 many CASRLQGAQPQHF
TRBD2 TRBV20-1 15 many CSASPLRAGGETQYF
NA TRBV7-2 11 many CASSLQETQYF
NA TRBV12-3/TRBV12-4 11 many CASQEGQVFFF
TRBD2 TRBV19 15 many CASSTPGLAYNEQFF
NA TRBV4-3 14 many CASSQDRGVYEQYF
NA TRBV9 12 few CASNQNTGELFF
NA TRBV11-2 13 many CASSITHLDEQFF
NA TRBV28 15 many CASSLGTPSSFPLHF
NA TRBV7-2 14 many CASSSRASTDTQYF
NA TRBV28 18 NA CASSFPYLTSDSTDTQYF
NA TRBV12-3/TRBV12-4 17 NA CASSSPGGAGIVAEAFF
TRBD2 TRBV10-3 13 NA CAIGGTSEGTQYF
NA TRBV7-9 14 few CASSFTRVDTEAFF
TRBD2 TRBV28 18 many CASSPSRWQAGAAGEQFF
NA TRBV15 13 many CATSQEKGETQYF